The rows below give T cell receptor beta chains drawn from one sample of a study of PD-1 blockade in classical Hodgkin lymphoma. Some clones are missing from TCRdb's copy, which holds only in-frame ones; the method was immunoSEQ multiplex PCR. The table has tens of thousands of clones, 94% seen once; the top ten hold around 3.9%. Sample: peripheral blood mononuclear cells (PBMCs). The receptors stem from a human donor with classical Hodgkin lymphoma. Each CDR3 is given with its conserved first and last residue.

CDR3 protein	V gene	J gene
CASKLRAGSTDTQYF	TRBV27	TRBJ2-3
CASSHPDTNYGYTF	TRBV5-4	TRBJ1-2
CASSPPQFF	TRBV18	TRBJ2-1
CASSLWGQGAVWSYTF	TRBV27	TRBJ1-2
CASSFPQRHTQYF	TRBV7-2	TRBJ2-3
CATRQGMNTEAFF	TRBV10-3	TRBJ1-1
CAWSVDRSNQPQHF	TRBV30	TRBJ1-5
CASSLVAPPHSYEQYF	TRBV11-2	TRBJ2-7
CASSPPPGLSNEQFF	TRBV11-3	TRBJ2-1
CASSLVPGITGELFF	TRBV5-1	TRBJ2-2
CASSAGLAGTGELFF	TRBV2	TRBJ2-2
CASLHNQGSYEQYF	TRBV6-1	TRBJ2-7
CASSRAQGCQWFQPQHF	TRBV9	TRBJ1-5
CASSQVETVITGELFF	TRBV4-3	TRBJ2-2
CASSQWATVTLSGNTIYF	TRBV4-1	TRBJ1-3
CASSSQGLTYEQYF	TRBV11-3	TRBJ2-7
CASSLGTGGQYF	TRBV5-1	TRBJ2-5
CASSPSGNEQFF	TRBV18	TRBJ2-1
CASSLEDRGPQETQYF	TRBV7-2	TRBJ2-5
CASSPTGQTDYGYTF	TRBV7-3	TRBJ1-2
CAWSAVRNSPLHF	TRBV30	TRBJ1-6
CASSPKTVVNNSPLHF	TRBV18	TRBJ1-6
CASSWGQNNEQFF	TRBV5-1	TRBJ2-1
CASSPSGGDTEAFF	TRBV28	TRBJ1-1
CASSEPNTGELFF	TRBV6-1	TRBJ2-2
CASSPRQGALVQYF	TRBV9	TRBJ2-3
CATSRDPPGGAHTGELFF	TRBV15	TRBJ2-2
CASRLSGGARDTQYF	TRBV19	TRBJ2-3
CASSQEGQPGTDTQYF	TRBV4-3	TRBJ2-3
CASSHNRVQDTQYF	TRBV11-3	TRBJ2-3
CASATGDRGEKLFF	TRBV2	TRBJ1-4
CASSIGSGNTIYF	TRBV19	TRBJ1-3
CASSQVWPYSYEQYF	TRBV4-3	TRBJ2-7
CASSPSRGPGADTQYF	TRBV13	TRBJ2-3
CAWSRRPGGQPQHF	TRBV30	TRBJ1-5
CASSPVVGDSYNSPLHF	TRBV18	TRBJ1-6
CASSRGQGWNQPQHF	TRBV18	TRBJ1-5
CASSLSGAAGTQYF	TRBV6-5	TRBJ2-5
CASSLIVAYNEQFF	TRBV5-6	TRBJ2-1
CASSLALGALNEQFF	TRBV7-8	TRBJ2-1
CASSSQGFYGYTF	TRBV14	TRBJ1-2
CASSQEGGHPYGQYF	TRBV7-3	TRBJ2-7
CASSLPGVGSGANVLTF	TRBV13	TRBJ2-6
CATSGERGQGADTEAFF	TRBV15	TRBJ1-1
CASSATLEGTEAFF	TRBV6-1	TRBJ1-1
CASRDTGALSYNEQFF	TRBV7-9	TRBJ2-1
CASTLDSPQRGYTF	TRBV2	TRBJ1-2
CASSRPSGVGTEAFF	TRBV4-2	TRBJ1-1
CASRIGARGGRGNQPQHF	TRBV19	TRBJ1-5
CASSYYVTGGYTF	TRBV6-5	TRBJ1-2
CAGCLPGGSSNQPQHF	TRBV6-4	TRBJ1-5
CASSSIPSGTGETQYF	TRBV7-6	TRBJ2-5
CASARGHPHNEQFF	TRBV6-1	TRBJ2-1
CASSKVGKGQSNTEAFF	TRBV21-1	TRBJ1-1